These T cell receptor beta chains were read from a single sample in a study of cytomegalovirus exposure and HLA in healthy donors. Method: immunoSEQ multiplex PCR; TCRdb's copy keeps in-frame clones and lacks some. The sample table sets out 110,000 to 150,000 clones. Sequenced input: PBMCs. The origin of the receptors is a man aged 40-49 years in good health and CMV-seronegative. The CDR3 runs from the conserved cysteine through the conserved F or W. The D gene is left open where the match is weak.

V gene,J gene,D gene,CDR3 length,CDR3 DNA,CDR3 protein
TRBV7-9,TRBJ2-1,NA,15,TGTGCCAGCAGCTTCGGGAGACTAGTCCCCAATGAGCAGTTCTTC,CASSFGRLVPNEQFF
TRBV5-6,TRBJ2-7,NA,15,TGTGCCAGCAGCTTCTCATTGGGGAGCTCCTACGAGCAGTACTTC,CASSFSLGSSYEQYF
TRBV18,TRBJ2-5,NA,13,TGTGCCAGCTCACCACCCGGGGAAGAGACCCAGTACTTC,CASSPPGEETQYF
TRBV12-5,TRBJ1-5,NA,15,TGTGCTAGTGGTTTGCTCCAAACAGGGCTGCAGCCCCAGCATTTT,CASGLLQTGLQPQHF
TRBV5-1,TRBJ1-1,TRBD1,16,TGCGCCAGCGATAAGGGGACAGGGGACTTGAACACTGAAGCTTTCTTT,CASDKGTGDLNTEAFF
TRBV10-3,TRBJ2-7,NA,15,TGTGCCATCAGTGACTCCCTGGACAAGAGCTACGAGCAGTACTTC,CAISDSLDKSYEQYF
TRBV4-3,TRBJ1-1,TRBD1,13,TGCGCCAGCAGCCCTCTTCAGGGGGCCGGAGCTTTCTTT,CASSPLQGAGAFF
TRBV9,TRBJ2-2,TRBD2,16,TGTGCCAGCAGCGTAGATACGGGGGGGCATACCGGGGAGCTGTTTTTT,CASSVDTGGHTGELFF
TRBV5-1,TRBJ2-1,NA,12,TGCGCCAGCAGCTTGGGGGCGGGTGAGCAGTTCTTC,CASSLGAGEQFF
TRBV28,TRBJ1-2,NA,14,TGTGCCAGCAGTCCCGCACCTTGGGGCTCTGGCTACACCTTC,CASSPAPWGSGYTF
TRBV28,TRBJ1-4,TRBD1,16,TGTGCCAGCAGTTTGGGACAGGGAGGTTTACGGGAAAAACTGTTTTTT,CASSLGQGGLREKLFF
TRBV9,TRBJ2-5,TRBD1,15,TGTGCCAGCAGCTTCCTCGGGACAGGGACGGAGACCCAGTACTTC,CASSFLGTGTETQYF
TRBV6-5,TRBJ2-3,NA,16,TGTGCCAGCAGTTACGGGATAGCGGCTAGCACAGATACGCAGTATTTT,CASSYGIAASTDTQYF
TRBV7-6,TRBJ1-2,TRBD1,14,TGTGCCAGCAGCCCCCAGGGGGGCGTGAGTGGCTACACCTTC,CASSPQGGVSGYTF
TRBV7-2,TRBJ1-5,NA,14,TGTGCCAGCAGCTTGCAACAGGGTGATCAGCCCCAGCATTTT,CASSLQQGDQPQHF
TRBV7-2,TRBJ1-6,TRBD1,14,TGTGCCAGCAGCCCGGACAGGGCTAATTCACCCCTCCACTTT,CASSPDRANSPLHF
TRBV10-3,TRBJ2-7,NA,12,TGTGCCATCAGTGGACAGGATTACGAGCAGTACTTC,CAISGQDYEQYF
TRBV4-2,TRBJ1-1,NA,15,TGTGCCAGCAGCCAAGATCGAGGCAGGGGACCCGAAGCTTTCTTT,CASSQDRGRGPEAFF
TRBV27,TRBJ1-2,TRBD1,15,TGTGCCAGCAGTCCCAGGGGACAGGATAACTATGGCTACACCTTC,CASSPRGQDNYGYTF
TRBV4-2,TRBJ2-3,TRBD2,16,TGTGCCAGCAGCCAAGATATGGCGGGGGAGGCAGATACGCAGTATTTT,CASSQDMAGEADTQYF
TRBV4-1,TRBJ1-5,NA,13,TGCGCCAGCAGCCAAAGGCGGGAACAGCCCCAGCATTTT,CASSQRREQPQHF
TRBV11-2,TRBJ1-1,NA,12,TGTGCCAGCAGCCTGAGGGAGCGGGAAGCTTTCTTT,CASSLREREAFF
TRBV23-1,TRBJ1-4,TRBD1,14,TGCGCCAGCAGTCCGGGACAGTCGAAGAGGGGACTGTTTTTT,CASSPGQSKRGLFF
TRBV13,TRBJ2-3,NA,15,TGTGCCAGCAGCTTATTATCCGTCAGCACAGATACGCAGTATTTT,CASSLLSVSTDTQYF
TRBV6-4,TRBJ2-3,TRBD2,14,TGTGCCAGCAGCGCTAGCGGGGGCACAGATACGCAGTATTTT,CASSASGGTDTQYF
TRBV27,TRBJ1-3,NA,15,TGTGCCAGCAGTCCGGCAGGGGTAGTTGGAAACACCATATATTTT,CASSPAGVVGNTIYF
TRBV19,TRBJ2-3,TRBD1,15,TGTGCCAGTAGTTCGGACAGGGGGCGCGTAGATACGCAGTATTTT,CASSSDRGRVDTQYF
TRBV9,TRBJ1-1,NA,16,TGTGCCAGCAGCGTAGACTCCCTCACGGGGAACACTGAAGCTTTCTTT,CASSVDSLTGNTEAFF
TRBV10-3,TRBJ1-5,NA,16,TGTGCCATCAGTGAGTCGGGGCCGAGCAGCAATCAGCCCCAGCATTTT,CAISESGPSSNQPQHF
TRBV6-5,TRBJ2-5,NA,13,TGTGCCAGCAGTTCGGACCCCGGGAGGACCCAGTACTTC,CASSSDPGRTQYF
TRBV6-6,TRBJ1-1,TRBD1,15,TGTGCCAGCAGCCCAAACAACAGGGGAGTCACTGAAGCTTTCTTT,CASSPNNRGVTEAFF
TRBV6-6,TRBJ2-2,TRBD1,16,TGTGCCAGCACCCCCTGGGGACAGGGGAACACCGGGGAGCTGTTTTTT,CASTPWGQGNTGELFF
TRBV7-3,TRBJ2-1,TRBD2,16,TGTGCCAGCAGCTTGGGACTAGCGGGGGGGCTTAGTGAGCAGTTCTTC,CASSLGLAGGLSEQFF
TRBV6-5,TRBJ2-3,NA,14,TGTGCCAGCAGTTACTCGAGCCCCACAGATACGCAGTATTTT,CASSYSSPTDTQYF
TRBV5-1,TRBJ1-4,TRBD1,14,TGCGCCAGCGGGCGGACAGGGGGGAATGAAAAACTGTTTTTT,CASGRTGGNEKLFF
TRBV27,TRBJ1-1,NA,15,TGTGCCAGCAGTTTGCAGGGGACGAGGGGCACTGAAGCTTTCTTT,CASSLQGTRGTEAFF
TRBV9,TRBJ1-2,NA,15,TGTGCCAGCAGCGTAAAGACAGGCCAGCTCTATGGCTACACCTTC,CASSVKTGQLYGYTF
TRBV4-3,TRBJ1-2,NA,15,TGCGCCAGCAGCCAAGATAGAACTTCTAACTATGGCTACACCTTC,CASSQDRTSNYGYTF
TRBV7-2,TRBJ2-5,TRBD1,13,TGTGCCAGCAGGGGACAGGTTAAAGAGACCCAGTACTTC,CASRGQVKETQYF
TRBV9,TRBJ2-5,TRBD2,16,TGTGCCAGCAGCGTAGTAGCGGGGGGCACCCAAGAGACCCAGTACTTC,CASSVVAGGTQETQYF
TRBV14,TRBJ2-2,TRBD1,14,TGTGCCAGCAGACGGACAGGGTGGGACGGGGAGCTGTTTTTT,CASRRTGWDGELFF
TRBV7-9,TRBJ2-7,NA,17,TGTGCCAGCAACTCATATTTTGGGGGGATCGACTCCTACGAGCAGTACTTC,CASNSYFGGIDSYEQYF
TRBV9,TRBJ2-7,NA,15,TGTGCCAGCAGCCCTGGACACGCGAGCTCCTACGAGCAGTACTTC,CASSPGHASSYEQYF
TRBV7-2,TRBJ1-1,NA,17,TGTGCCAGCAGCTTAGTTGCGCAGGGTGGCATGAACACTGAAGCTTTCTTT,CASSLVAQGGMNTEAFF
TRBV7-3,TRBJ1-1,NA,14,TGTGCCAGCAGCTCTCAGGGAATTAACACTGAAGCTTTCTTT,CASSSQGINTEAFF
TRBV5-1,TRBJ1-1,TRBD1,16,TGCGCCAGCAGCCCTGGGACAGGGGCGATGAACACTGAAGCTTTCTTT,CASSPGTGAMNTEAFF
TRBV11-3,TRBJ1-1,TRBD1,14,TGTGCCAGCAGTTCCGGACAGGGGAACACTGAAGCTTTCTTT,CASSSGQGNTEAFF
TRBV5-1,TRBJ1-1,TRBD1,17,TGCGCCAGCAGCTTGCTTAACTTACAGGGGGCGAACACTGAAGCTTTCTTT,CASSLLNLQGANTEAFF
TRBV4-2,TRBJ1-1,NA,13,TGTGCCAGCAGCCGAACAGGGTCCACTGAAGCTTTCTTT,CASSRTGSTEAFF